This T cell receptor beta chain is from a study of shared clonotypes between healthy human individuals. The CDR3 has 16 residues. V was pared by 3 bases and J by 0 bases, with 14 bases between. Per the germline V gene, CDR1 is MDHEN and CDR2 is SYDVKM. Sequencing used immunoSEQ multiplex PCR; TCRdb keeps in-frame clones, though not all of them. This sample carries about 980,000 clones, 76% of them seen once, and the ten largest clones take approximately 1.5%. The source is a man aged 18 to 35 in good health. The chain employs TRBV28 and TRBJ1-2; no clear D gene. The sequencing sample was made of memory CD4+ T cells sorted from blood. The subset: CD45RA-negative fraction. The CDR3 coding sequence is TGTGCCAGCAGTTTGCCCCTAGAACCCTCTAACTATGGCTACACCTTC. This codes for CASSLPLEPSNYGYTF.